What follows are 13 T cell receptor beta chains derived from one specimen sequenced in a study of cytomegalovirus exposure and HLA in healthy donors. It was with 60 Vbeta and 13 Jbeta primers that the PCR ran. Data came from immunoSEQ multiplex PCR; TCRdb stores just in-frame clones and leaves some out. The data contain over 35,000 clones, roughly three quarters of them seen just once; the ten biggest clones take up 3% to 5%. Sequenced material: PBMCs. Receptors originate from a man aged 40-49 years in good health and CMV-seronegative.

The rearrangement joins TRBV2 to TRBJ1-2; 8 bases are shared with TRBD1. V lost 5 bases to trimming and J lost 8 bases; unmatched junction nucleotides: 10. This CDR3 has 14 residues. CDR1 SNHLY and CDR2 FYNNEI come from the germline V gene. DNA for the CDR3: TGTGCCAGCAGTCGCACTGGACAGGGCGAGGGCTACACCTTC. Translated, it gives CASSRTGQGEGYTF.

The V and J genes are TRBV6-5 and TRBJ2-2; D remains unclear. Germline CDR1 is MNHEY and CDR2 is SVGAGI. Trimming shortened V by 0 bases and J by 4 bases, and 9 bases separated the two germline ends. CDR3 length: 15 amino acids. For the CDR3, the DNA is TGTGCCAGCAGTTACTCGAAACAGCTCACCGGGGAGCTGTTTTTT. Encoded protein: CASSYSKQLTGELFF.

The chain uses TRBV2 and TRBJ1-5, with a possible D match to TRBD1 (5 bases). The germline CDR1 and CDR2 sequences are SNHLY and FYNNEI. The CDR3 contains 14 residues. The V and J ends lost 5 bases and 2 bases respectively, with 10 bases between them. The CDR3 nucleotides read TGTGCCAGCAGTCCGGAAGGGGGCAATCAGCCCCAGCATTTT. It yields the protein CASSPEGGNQPQHF.

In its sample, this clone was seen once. In DNA, the CDR3 is TGTGCCAGCAGTTTTACGACAGCATACGAGCAGTACTTC. As protein: CASSFTTAYEQYF. This sequence joins TRBV28 and TRBJ2-7; perhaps TRBD1 as D (5 bases). The V end lost 3 bases, the J end lost 4 bases, and 10 bases lay between the germline ends. The germline gives CDR1 MDHEN, CDR2 SYDVKM. The CDR3 loop spans 13 amino acids.

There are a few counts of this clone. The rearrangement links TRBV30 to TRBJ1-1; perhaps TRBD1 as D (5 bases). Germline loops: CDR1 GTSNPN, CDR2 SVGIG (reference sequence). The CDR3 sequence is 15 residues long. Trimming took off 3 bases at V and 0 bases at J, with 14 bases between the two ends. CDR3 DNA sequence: TGTGCCTGGAGGGCCAGGGCCAGCATGAACACTGAAGCTTTCTTT. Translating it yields CAWRARASMNTEAFF.

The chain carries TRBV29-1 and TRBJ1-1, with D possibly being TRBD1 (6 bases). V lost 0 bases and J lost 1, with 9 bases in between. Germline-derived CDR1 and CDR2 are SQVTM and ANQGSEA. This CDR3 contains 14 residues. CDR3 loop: CSVEEGRGNTEAFF. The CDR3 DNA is TGCAGCGTTGAAGAGGGCAGGGGGAACACTGAAGCTTTCTTT.

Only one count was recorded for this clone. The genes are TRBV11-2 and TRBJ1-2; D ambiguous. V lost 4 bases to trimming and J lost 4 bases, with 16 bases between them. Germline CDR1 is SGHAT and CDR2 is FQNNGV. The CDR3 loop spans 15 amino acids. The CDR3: CASSSHSSLGYGYTF. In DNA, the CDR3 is TGTGCCAGCAGCTCCCACAGCTCCCTGGGCTATGGCTACACCTTC.

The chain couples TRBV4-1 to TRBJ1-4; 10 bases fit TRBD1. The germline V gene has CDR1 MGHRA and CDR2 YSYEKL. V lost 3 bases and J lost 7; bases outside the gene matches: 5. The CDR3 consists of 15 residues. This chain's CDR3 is CASSQTGQGVEKLFF. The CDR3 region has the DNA TGCGCCAGCAGCCAGACCGGACAGGGGGTTGAAAAACTGTTTTTT.

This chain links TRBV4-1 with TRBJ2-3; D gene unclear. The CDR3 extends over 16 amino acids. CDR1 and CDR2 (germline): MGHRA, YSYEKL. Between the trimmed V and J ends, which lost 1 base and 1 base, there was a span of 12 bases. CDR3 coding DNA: TGCGCCAGCAGCCAAGGAGAATTTTCCGGCACAGATACGCAGTATTTT. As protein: CASSQGEFSGTDTQYF.

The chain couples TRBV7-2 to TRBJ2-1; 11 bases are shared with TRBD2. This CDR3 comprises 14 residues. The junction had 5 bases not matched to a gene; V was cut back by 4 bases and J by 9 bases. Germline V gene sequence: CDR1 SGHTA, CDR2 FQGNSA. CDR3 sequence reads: CASSYGTSGLEQFF. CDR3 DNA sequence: TGTGCCAGCAGCTACGGGACTAGCGGTCTTGAGCAGTTCTTC.

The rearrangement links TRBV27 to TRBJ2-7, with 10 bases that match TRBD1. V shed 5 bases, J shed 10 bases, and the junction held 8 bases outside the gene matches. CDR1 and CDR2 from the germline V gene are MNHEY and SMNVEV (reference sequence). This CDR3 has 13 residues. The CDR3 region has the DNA TGTGCCAGCAGTCAAAAAGGGACAGGGGAACAGTACTTC. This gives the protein CASSQKGTGEQYF.

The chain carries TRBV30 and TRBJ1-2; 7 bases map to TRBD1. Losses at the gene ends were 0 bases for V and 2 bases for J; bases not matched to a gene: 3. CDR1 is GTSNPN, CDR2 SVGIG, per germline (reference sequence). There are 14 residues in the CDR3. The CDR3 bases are TGTGCCTGGAGTGTATACAGGGGAAACTATGGCTACACCTTC. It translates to CAWSVYRGNYGYTF.

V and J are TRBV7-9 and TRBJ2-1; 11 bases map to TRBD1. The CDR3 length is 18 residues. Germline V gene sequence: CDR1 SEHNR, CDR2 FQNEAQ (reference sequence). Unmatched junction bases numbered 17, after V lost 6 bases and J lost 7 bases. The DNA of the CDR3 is TGTGCCAGCAGACATAAGGGAGCAGGACAGGGGGCAAAGAATGAGCAGTTCTTC. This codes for CASRHKGAGQGAKNEQFF.